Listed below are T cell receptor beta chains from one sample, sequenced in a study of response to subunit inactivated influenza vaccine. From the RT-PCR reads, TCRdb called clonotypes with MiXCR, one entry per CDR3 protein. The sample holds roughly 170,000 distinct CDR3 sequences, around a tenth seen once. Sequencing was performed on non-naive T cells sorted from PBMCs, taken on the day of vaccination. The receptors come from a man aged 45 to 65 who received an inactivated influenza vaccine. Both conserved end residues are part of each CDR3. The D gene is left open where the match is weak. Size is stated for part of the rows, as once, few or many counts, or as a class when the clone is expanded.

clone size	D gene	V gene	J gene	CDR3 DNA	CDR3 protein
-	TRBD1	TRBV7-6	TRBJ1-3	TGTGCCAGCAGCTCCTGGGGACAGGGAACTGGAAACACCATATATTTT	CASSSWGQGTGNTIYF
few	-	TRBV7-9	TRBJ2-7	TGTGCCAGCAGCTCAGGGGAATTCGATACCTACGAGCAGTACTTC	CASSSGEFDTYEQYF
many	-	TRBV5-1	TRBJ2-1	TGCGCCAGCAGCTTGGAGGCCGATGTCTACCTCTACAATGAGCAGTTCTTC	CASSLEADVYLYNEQFF
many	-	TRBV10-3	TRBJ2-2	TGTGCCATCAGTGAGACACAGCCGACCGGGGAGCTGTTTTTT	CAISETQPTGELFF
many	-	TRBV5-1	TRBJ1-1	TGCGCCAGCAGCTACCAGGACAGCCAAGGAACTGAAGCTTTCTTT	CASSYQDSQGTEAFF
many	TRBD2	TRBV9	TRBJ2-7	TGTGCCAGCAGCACGGGACTAGCAGGGTACGAGCAGTACTTC	CASSTGLAGYEQYF
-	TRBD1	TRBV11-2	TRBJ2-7	TGTGCCAGCAGCTTAGGTATTGCAGGGGGCTCTTACGAGCAGTACTTC	CASSLGIAGGSYEQYF
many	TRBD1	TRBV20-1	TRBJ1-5	TGCAGTGCTACGGGACAGGGGGTGGTTGGTGGCAATCAGCCCCAGCATTTT	CSATGQGVVGGNQPQHF
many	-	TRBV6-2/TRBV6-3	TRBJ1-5	TGTGCCAGCAGGAGCGGAGGGGTAGGCAATCAGCCCCAGCATTTT	CASRSGGVGNQPQHF
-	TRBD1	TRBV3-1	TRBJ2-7	TGTGCCAGCAGCCATGGAATCCCGGGACAGGGCCTATTCGAGCAGTACTTC	CASSHGIPGQGLFEQYF
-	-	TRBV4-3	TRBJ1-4	TGCGCCAGCAGCCACACAGAAGGAACTAATGAAAAACTGTTTTTT	CASSHTEGTNEKLFF
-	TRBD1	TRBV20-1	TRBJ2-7	TGCAGTGCTCTACCGGGACAGGGGGCTTCGATTTCCTACGAGCTGTACTTC	CSALPGQGASISYELYF
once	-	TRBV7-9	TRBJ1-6	TGTGCCAGCAGCTCGAGTCCTCATACTAATTCACCCCTCCACTTT	CASSSSPHTNSPLHF
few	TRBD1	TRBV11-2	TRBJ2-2	TGTGCCAGCAGCGATGACAGGGGACCGAACACCGGGGAGCTGTTTTTT	CASSDDRGPNTGELFF
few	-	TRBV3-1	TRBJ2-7	TGTGCCAGCAGCCGATCCGGACAGTACTACGAGCAGTACTTC	CASSRSGQYYEQYF
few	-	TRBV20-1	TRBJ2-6	TGCAGTGCTAGAGACCAGGCGGGGGCCAACGTCCTGACTTTC	CSARDQAGANVLTF
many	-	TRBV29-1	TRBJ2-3	TGCAGCGCTATGCTAGGGGCGGAGGTTGGGACGCAGTATTTT	CSAMLGAEVGTQYF
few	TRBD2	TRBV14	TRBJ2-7	TGTGCCAGCAGCCCGCAAGGACTAGCGGCCACCTACGAGCAGTACTTC	CASSPQGLAATYEQYF
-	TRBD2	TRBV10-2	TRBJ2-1	TGCGCCAGCAAAGTTGGCGGGGAGGGTTATGAGCAGTTCTTC	CASKVGGEGYEQFF
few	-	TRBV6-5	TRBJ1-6	TGTGCCAGCAGTTACTCCGTACAGGGCTTCTCCTATAATTCACCCCTCCACTTT	CASSYSVQGFSYNSPLHF
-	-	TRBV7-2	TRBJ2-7	TGTGCCAGCAGCTTAGTCAGGCGGGGCCACGAGCAGTACTTC	CASSLVRRGHEQYF
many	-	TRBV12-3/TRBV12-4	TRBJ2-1	TGTGCCAGCAGCCACGGTAGCTCCTACAATGAGCAGTTCTTC	CASSHGSSYNEQFF
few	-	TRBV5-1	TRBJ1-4	TGCGCCAGCAGCTTGGAAGGGGCCCGCACTGAAAAACTGTTTTTT	CASSLEGARTEKLFF
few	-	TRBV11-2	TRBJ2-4	TGTGCCAGCAGCTTCGGGGCCCTAGCCAAAAACATTCAGTACTTC	CASSFGALAKNIQYF
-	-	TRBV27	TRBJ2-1	TGTGCCAGCAGTTTTGGGTCGCTTAGGAATTACAATGAGCAGTTCTTC	CASSFGSLRNYNEQFF
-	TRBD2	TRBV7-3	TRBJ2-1	TGTGCCAGCAGCCCTTCTAGCGGGGCCTACAATGAGCAGTTCTTC	CASSPSSGAYNEQFF
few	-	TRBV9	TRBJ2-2	TGTGCCAGCAGCGTTGGGCCTGGGGGTACCGGGGAGCTGTTTTTT	CASSVGPGGTGELFF
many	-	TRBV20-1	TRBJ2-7	TGCAGTGCGACGGTGCCGGGGGACTACGAGCAGTACTTC	CSATVPGDYEQYF
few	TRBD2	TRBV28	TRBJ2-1	TGTGCCAGCAGCCCCTGGCGCACTAGCGGGAGCTCCTACAATGAGCAGTTCTTC	CASSPWRTSGSSYNEQFF
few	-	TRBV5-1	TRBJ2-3	TGCGCCAGCAGCCTCACCCCCCAAGATACGCAGTATTTT	CASSLTPQDTQYF
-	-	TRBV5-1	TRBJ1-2	TGCGCCAGCAGCTCGTCGGGACAAAATATCTATGGCTACACCTTC	CASSSSGQNIYGYTF
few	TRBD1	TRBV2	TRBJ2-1	TGTGCCAGCAGTGCCGGGACAGGGAACTACAATGAGCAGTTCTTC	CASSAGTGNYNEQFF
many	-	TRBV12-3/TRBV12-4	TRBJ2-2	TGTGCCAGCAGTTGGGGGAACACCGGGGAGCTGTTTTTT	CASSWGNTGELFF
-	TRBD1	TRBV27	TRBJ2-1	TGTGCCAGCAGTTCTGCCTATACCGGGACAGGGGACAATGAGCAGTTCTTC	CASSSAYTGTGDNEQFF
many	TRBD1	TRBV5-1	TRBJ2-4	TGCGCCAGCAGCTGGGGACAGGGCAAAGCCAAAAACATTCAGTACTTC	CASSWGQGKAKNIQYF
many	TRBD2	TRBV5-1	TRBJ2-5	TGCGCCAGCAGCAAGGGGACTAGCGTTTACCAAGAGACCCAGTACTTC	CASSKGTSVYQETQYF
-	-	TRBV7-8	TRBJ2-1	TGTGCCAGCAGGCCGACAGTCTCCTCCTACAATGAGCAGTTCTTC	CASRPTVSSYNEQFF
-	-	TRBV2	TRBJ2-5	TGTGCCAGCAATCAGAACCGCGGAGAGACCCAGTACTTC	CASNQNRGETQYF
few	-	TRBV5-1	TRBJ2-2	TGCGCCAGCAGCCCCGGGACACGAGAAGGGGGGGAGCTGTTTTTT	CASSPGTREGGELFF
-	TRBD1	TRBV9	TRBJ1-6	TGTGCCAGCAGCGGAGAGGGACAGGGATGGTCACCCCTCCACTTT	CASSGEGQGWSPLHF